This T cell receptor (beta chain) stems from a study of neurological immune-mediated disorders. This clonotype was counted many times. Each CDR3 protein gets one entry after TCRdb re-called the 5' RACE reads with MiXCR. The sample lists around 25,000 distinct CDR3 sequences, about 21% seen once, with 16% in the top ten. CDR3 length: 13 amino acids. The germline CDR1 and CDR2 sequences are SGDLS and YYNGEE. The V and J ends lost 1 base and 1 base respectively, with 5 bases between them. The chain links TRBV9 to TRBJ1-1; D remains ambiguous. The material sequenced was PBMCs. This sequence originates from a woman aged 55-69 years in good health. The CDR3 here is CASSVLPNTEAFF. In DNA, the CDR3 is TGTGCCAGCAGCGTACTACCGAACACTGAAGCTTTCTTT. Using reference TRBV9 and TRBJ1-1 for the parts outside the CDR3, the full variable domain is DSGVTQTPKHLITATGQRVTLRCSPRSGDLSVYWYQQSLDQGLQFLIQYYNGEERAKGNILERFSAQQFPDLHSELNLSSLELGDSALYFCASSVLPNTEAFFGQGTRLTVV.